The clone carrying this T cell receptor beta chain was observed a few times. The antigen remains undetermined. The data stem from a study of lung T cells in sarcoidosis with Löfgren's syndrome. Whole-study results and caveats: TRAV12-1 preferentially paired with TRBV2, with homologous CDR3s.

This CDR3 spans 18 amino acids. Losses at the gene ends were 5 bases for V and 0 bases for J; bases not matched to a gene: 14. The germline gives CDR1 LNHDA, CDR2 SQIVND (reference sequence). TCRdb recomputed calls from the reads with MiXCR, one row per CDR3 protein. The sample lists about 20,000 distinct CDR3 sequences; about 22% were seen once. This sequence originates from a human donor with sarcoidosis (Löfgren's syndrome or another form), or a control subject (not recorded which). The sequenced sample was CD4+ T cells from PBMCs. The chain couples TRBV19 to TRBJ2-3, with 7 bases matching TRBD1. The CDR3 here is CASSPRTGSRESTDTQYF. In nucleotides, the CDR3 is TGTGCCAGTAGTCCCCGGACAGGAAGCCGCGAGAGCACAGATACGCAGTATTTT.